This entry is about one T cell receptor beta chain. Its target is unknown. 5'RACE with constant-segment primers built TCRalpha and TCRbeta cDNA libraries with UMIs. TCRdb itself ran the 5' RACE reads through MiXCR, one entry per CDR3 protein. The sample has 400,000 to 500,000 distinct CDR3 sequences; over 15% are singletons. The data belong to a study of T-cell memory formation after mild COVID-19. Study in general: There were largely donor-specific TCR clusters.

The CDR3 is 15 residues long. Per the germline V gene, CDR1 is SGHRS and CDR2 is YFSETQ. V gave up 4 bases and J gave up 3 bases; unmatched junction bases: 6. The study, taken as a whole, reports: CM and EM subsets held most contracting CD4+ clones; EMRA held CD8+ ones.

The receptor was isolated from a man younger than 30 who had mild COVID-19 (a few samples of this study predate the infection). Cell type and time point are not known. What was sequenced was PBMCs or a T cell subset sorted from them (not recorded which). The chain has TRBV5-1 and TRBJ2-7; TRBD2 aligns across 11 bases. The CDR3 region is CASSERLAGRYEQYF. CDR3 nucleotide sequence: TGCGCCAGCAGCGAGCGACTAGCGGGACGCTACGAGCAGTACTTC.